The clone carrying this TCR beta chain was seen just once. The data stem from a study of blood T cell repertoires in COVID-19. Study-wide context: PBMCs, B-cell-depleted T cells, or T cells provided the cDNA or gDNA that made up the material.

As originally analysed: Estimated nucleated cell counts came from reference gene primer amplification. Profiled with immunoSEQ multiplex PCR; TCRdb holds only in-frame clones, not every one. Clone size and the V and J calls come from that table; the DNA yielded D and trimming. The sample records 300,000 to 400,000 clones, more than 75% being singletons. The V end was cut by 2 bases, the J end by 5 bases, with 9 bases between. CDR3 size: 13 residues. Germline V gives CDR1 MNHNS, CDR2 SASEGT. The rearrangement links TRBV6-1 to TRBJ1-2; D is possibly TRBD1 (5 bases). The origin of this receptor is a human donor in a cohort sampled during active COVID-19. The sample comprised peripheral blood. The CDR3 here is CASSELQAYGYTF. In nucleotides, the CDR3 is TGTGCCAGCAGTGAATTACAGGCGTATGGCTACACCTTC.